A selection of T cell receptor beta chains follows, all from one sample in a study of blood T cell repertoires in COVID-19. The data were produced by immunoSEQ multiplex PCR, yet TCRdb's version contains in-frame clones alone and is incomplete. The table has more than 100,000 clones, roughly 89% seen once; the top ten hold more than 15%. The material sequenced was peripheral blood. Receptor source: a woman at least 80 years old in a cohort sampled during active COVID-19. Both conserved end residues are part of each CDR3. The D gene is left open where the match is weak. Clone size, where shown, is once, few, many, or a class for clones that have expanded.

v_gene	j_gene	abundance	d_gene	CDR3aa	CDR3nt
TRBV5-4	TRBJ1-1	.	.	CASSLPLPQANTEAFF	TGTGCCAGCAGCTTGCCCCTTCCCCAGGCGAACACTGAAGCTTTCTTT
TRBV6-5	TRBJ2-6	.	.	CASSYGSPGANVLTF	TGTGCCAGCAGTTACGGTAGTCCGGGGGCCAACGTCCTGACTTTC
TRBV4-2	TRBJ2-7	.	TRBD2	CASSQDVSGSYEQYF	TGTGCCAGCAGCCAAGATGTGAGCGGGAGCTACGAGCAGTACTTC
TRBV28	TRBJ1-3	.	.	CASSLVGADKNTIYF	TGTGCCAGCAGTTTAGTTGGGGCAGACAAAAACACCATATATTTT
TRBV10-3	TRBJ2-3	.	.	CAISESSGTDTQYF	TGTGCCATCAGTGAGTCATCAGGCACAGATACGCAGTATTTT
TRBV14	TRBJ2-5	.	TRBD2	CASSQSPRTSGRSETQYF	TGTGCCAGCAGCCAAAGCCCGAGGACTAGCGGGAGAAGTGAGACCCAGTACTTC
TRBV27	TRBJ1-1	.	.	CASKPQDSNNTEAFF	TGTGCCAGCAAACCCCAGGACAGTAACAACACTGAAGCTTTCTTT
TRBV7-2	TRBJ2-7	.	TRBD2	CASGQRELGEQYF	TGTGCCAGCGGTCAGCGGGAGCTAGGAGAGCAGTACTTC
TRBV4-1	TRBJ2-5	.	TRBD2	CASRLQQREGPQYF	TGCGCCAGCAGGCTACAACAGCGGGAGGGCCCCCAGTACTTC
TRBV10-1	TRBJ2-1	.	.	CASSVAGSSYNEQFF	TGCGCCAGCAGTGTCGCGGGGAGCTCCTACAATGAGCAGTTCTTC
TRBV4-1	TRBJ2-7	.	TRBD2	CASSQEELAGRGEQYF	TGCGCCAGCAGCCAAGAGGAACTAGCGGGGAGGGGCGAGCAGTACTTC
TRBV10-3	TRBJ2-5	once	TRBD1	CAITTGPQETQYF	TGTGCCATCACGACAGGGCCGCAAGAGACCCAGTACTTC
TRBV11-2	TRBJ1-2	.	TRBD1	CASSPDRVGYTF	TGTGCCAGCAGCCCAGACAGGGTTGGCTACACCTTC
TRBV7-9	TRBJ2-2	few	TRBD2	CASSSRTSGSRPGELFF	TGTGCCAGCAGCTCGAGGACTAGCGGGAGTCGGCCCGGGGAGCTGTTTTTT
TRBV28	TRBJ2-3	.	.	CASSHTPGAKTDTQYF	TGTGCCAGCAGCCATACGCCAGGGGCGAAAACAGATACGCAGTATTTT
TRBV7-8	TRBJ1-1	few	.	CASRSAGAANTEAFF	TGTGCCAGCAGGTCTGCAGGGGCAGCGAACACTGAAGCTTTCTTT
TRBV28	TRBJ2-1	.	TRBD2	CASRTGTSANEQFF	TGTGCCAGCAGGACCGGGACTAGCGCCAATGAGCAGTTCTTC
TRBV6-5	TRBJ1-2	.	.	CASSSPTIQGSGGYTF	TGTGCCAGCAGTTCACCTACTATCCAGGGGTCTGGTGGCTACACCTTC
TRBV2	TRBJ2-1	.	.	CASSVLSEYEQFF	TGTGCCAGCAGTGTTTTAAGCGAATACGAGCAGTTCTTC
TRBV6-5	TRBJ1-1	.	.	CPPRHLLDTEAFF	TGTCCGCCGAGACACCTTTTGGACACTGAAGCTTTCTTT
TRBV10-3	TRBJ1-6	.	.	CAISVADSPLHF	TGTGCCATCAGTGTTGCGGATTCACCCCTCCACTTT
TRBV9	TRBJ2-3	.	.	CASSVEPESTDTQYF	TGTGCCAGCAGCGTAGAGCCGGAGAGCACAGATACGCAGTATTTT
TRBV5-1	TRBJ2-3	.	TRBD1	CASSLGDRGFADTQYF	TGCGCCAGCAGCTTGGGGGACAGGGGATTTGCAGATACGCAGTATTTT
TRBV18	TRBJ2-5	.	TRBD1	CASSLDRSQETQYF	TGTGCCAGCTCACTGGACAGGTCGCAAGAGACCCAGTACTTC
TRBV6-6	TRBJ1-3	.	.	CASSYSNADSGNTIYF	TGTGCCAGCAGTTACTCGAATGCAGACTCTGGAAACACCATATATTTT
TRBV18	TRBJ1-3	.	TRBD1	CASSPPGSGTGTGNTIYF	TGTGCCAGCTCACCACCTGGCTCCGGGACAGGGACTGGAAACACCATATATTTT
TRBV9	TRBJ2-3	.	TRBD2	CASSGRPGLAFADTQYF	TGTGCCAGCAGCGGCCGACCGGGACTAGCGTTCGCAGATACGCAGTATTTT
TRBV18	TRBJ1-1	.	.	CASSPSGVAFF	TGTGCCAGCTCACCAAGCGGGGTAGCTTTCTTT
TRBV28	TRBJ1-2	.	.	CASSLENNYGYTF	TGTGCCAGCAGTTTGGAGAATAACTATGGCTACACCTTC
TRBV5-4	TRBJ1-2	.	.	CASSKRANYGYTF	TGTGCCAGCAGCAAACGAGCTAACTATGGCTACACCTTC
TRBV27	TRBJ2-1	.	TRBD2	CASSRPGLASYNEQFF	TGTGCCAGCAGCCGACCGGGACTAGCATCCTACAATGAGCAGTTCTTC
TRBV23-1	TRBJ2-7	.	.	CASSQYREYSYEQYF	TGCGCCAGCAGTCAATACAGGGAATACTCCTACGAGCAGTACTTC